This passage covers 5 T cell receptor beta chains from one sample sequenced in a study of blood T cells in healthy people across ages. A second PCR, run for roughly 6 to 11 cycles, used a sample-barcoded 5' primer plus a J-beta primer mix. Each CDR3 protein is one row after TCRdb ran MiXCR on the 5' RACE reads. The repertoire consists of more than 1,000,000 distinct CDR3 sequences, with roughly a quarter occurring once and the leading ten covering around 0.7%. These data were also filed under a second study, of T cells of mothers and their children.

Sequencing input: blood. Every receptor here comes from a girl aged 2 to 9 in good health.

This clonotype occurred a few times. This chain uses TRBV2 with TRBJ2-1, with D uncertain. Trimming removed 11 bases from V and 0 bases from J, with 11 bases in between. CDR3 length: 13 amino acids. The germline gives CDR1 SNHLY, CDR2 FYNNEI. The CDR3 loop reads CALIRSSYNEQFF. The CDR3 nucleotides are TGTGCCTTAATCCGGAGCTCCTACAATGAGCAGTTCTTC.

This clonotype was counted between two and nine times. The chain has TRBV28 and TRBJ1-3; D remains ambiguous. V lost 5 bases and J lost 8, with 19 bases in between. The CDR3 runs 15 residues. The germline gives CDR1 MDHEN, CDR2 SYDVKM. The DNA of the CDR3 is TGTGCCAGCAGTCCCCCGGGAGGCACGACGGACACCATATATTTT. It specifies CASSPPGGTTDTIYF.

The V call is TRBV20-1, the J call TRBJ1-3; D is ambiguous. The CDR3 is made up of 14 amino acids. The V end lost 3 bases, the J end lost 2 bases, and 11 bases lay between the germline ends. Germline CDR1 and CDR2: DFQATT and SNEGSKA (reference sequence). Here the CDR3 reads CSARRRVPGNTIYF. The CDR3 bases are TGCAGTGCTAGGAGGAGGGTCCCTGGAAACACCATATATTTT.

This clonotype showed up just a few times. The genes are TRBV7-8 and TRBJ2-7; 7 nucleotides line up with TRBD1. CDR1 and CDR2 (germline): SGHVS, FQNEAQ. This CDR3 spans 14 amino acids. J was trimmed by 2 bases and V by 4 bases; bases with no gene match: 5. This chain's CDR3 is CASSSDRWTYEQYF. CDR3 nucleotide sequence: TGTGCCAGCAGCTCGGACAGGTGGACCTACGAGCAGTACTTC.

The V gene is TRBV4-1, the J gene TRBJ1-2, with a weak D call TRBD1 (6 bases). This CDR3 is built from 13 residues. From germline, CDR1 is MGHRA and CDR2 YSYEKL. The V end lost 4 bases, the J end lost 5 bases, and 11 bases lay between the germline ends. CDR3 residues: CASSPQGRYGYTF. The CDR3, as DNA: TGCGCCAGCAGCCCGCAGGGGCGATATGGCTACACCTTC.